This T cell receptor (beta chain) was recovered during a study of CD8 T cells in Susac syndrome. The CDR3 has 13 residues. The V end was cut by 8 bases, the J end by 6 bases, with 15 bases between. With random hexamers, reverse transcription was performed on about 0.45 to 1 ug of RNA. TCRdb redid the calling of the immunoSEQ multiplex PCR reads with MiXCR, one entry per CDR3 protein. The sample records 160,000 or so distinct CDR3 sequences, approximately 94% being singletons. Sequenced sample: CD4+ T cells from PBMCs. The sequence was obtained from a human donor with multiple sclerosis. The chain has TRBV12-3 or TRBV12-4 and TRBJ2-3; perhaps TRBD1 as D (5 bases). The CDR3 coding sequence is TGTGCCAGCGGATCAGGGTCTATGGATACGCAGTATTTT. Protein sequence: CASGSGSMDTQYF.